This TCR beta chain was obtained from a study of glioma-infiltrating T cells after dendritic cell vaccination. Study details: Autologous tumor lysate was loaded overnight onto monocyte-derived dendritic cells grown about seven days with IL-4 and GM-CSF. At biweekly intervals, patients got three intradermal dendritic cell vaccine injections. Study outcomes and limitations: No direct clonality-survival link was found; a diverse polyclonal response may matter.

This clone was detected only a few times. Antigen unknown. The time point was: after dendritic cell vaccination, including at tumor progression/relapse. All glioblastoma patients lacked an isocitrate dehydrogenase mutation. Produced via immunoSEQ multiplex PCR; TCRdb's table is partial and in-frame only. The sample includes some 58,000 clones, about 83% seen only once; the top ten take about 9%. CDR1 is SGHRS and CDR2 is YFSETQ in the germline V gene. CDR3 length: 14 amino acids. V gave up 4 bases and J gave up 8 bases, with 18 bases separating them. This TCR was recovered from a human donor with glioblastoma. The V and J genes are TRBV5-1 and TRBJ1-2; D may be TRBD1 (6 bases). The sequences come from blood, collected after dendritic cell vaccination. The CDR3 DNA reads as TGCGCCAGCAGCATCCACAGGGAAAAAGGCGGCTACACCTTC. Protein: CASSIHREKGGYTF.